This TCR beta chain was identified during a study of cytomegalovirus exposure and HLA in healthy donors. Whole-study results and caveats: In a later analysis, at a false discovery rate of 0.05, approximately 15,000 TCR beta sequences matched HLA alleles. Association of a missense DCLRE1C variant with TCR beta V- and J-gene trimming was reported in a later analysis. Later analysis found that TCR beta chains associated with HLA were more clonally expanded than other, equally common chains.

As to this clone: Its target is unknown.

Primers: 60 Vbeta forward and 13 Jbeta reverse. TCRdb keeps only in-frame clones here, not all; method: immunoSEQ multiplex PCR. Of 110,000 to 150,000 clones listed, roughly 80% are singletons. Trimming pared 7 bases from V and 14 bases from J, leaving 12 bases between. The CDR3 length is 11 residues. Germline V lookup: CDR1 MNHEY, CDR2 SMNVEV (reference sequence). The chain is built from TRBV27 and TRBJ1-6, with D possibly being TRBD1 (6 bases). The origin of this receptor is a man between 18 and 35 years old in good health and CMV-seronegative. The specimen was PBMCs. The CDR3 sequence: CASTDYRALHF. The CDR3 nucleotides are TGTGCCAGCACAGACTACAGGGCCCTCCACTTT.